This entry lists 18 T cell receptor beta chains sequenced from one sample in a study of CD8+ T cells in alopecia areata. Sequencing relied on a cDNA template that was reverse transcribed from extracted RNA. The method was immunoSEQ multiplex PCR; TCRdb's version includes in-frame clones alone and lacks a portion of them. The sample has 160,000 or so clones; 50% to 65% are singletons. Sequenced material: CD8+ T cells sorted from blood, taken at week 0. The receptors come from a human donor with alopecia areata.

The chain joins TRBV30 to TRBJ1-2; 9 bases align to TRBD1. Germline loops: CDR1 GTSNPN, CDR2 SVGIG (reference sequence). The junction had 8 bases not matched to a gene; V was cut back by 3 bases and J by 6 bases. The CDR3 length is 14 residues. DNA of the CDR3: TGTGCCTGGAGAGGGACAGGGAGAAATAATGGCTACACCTTC. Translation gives CAWRGTGRNNGYTF.

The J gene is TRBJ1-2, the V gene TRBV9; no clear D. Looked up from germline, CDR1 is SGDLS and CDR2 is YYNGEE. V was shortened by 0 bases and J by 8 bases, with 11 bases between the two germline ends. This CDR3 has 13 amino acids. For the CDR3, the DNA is TGTGCCAGCAGCGTAGACTTCAACGGAGGCTACACCTTC. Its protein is CASSVDFNGGYTF.

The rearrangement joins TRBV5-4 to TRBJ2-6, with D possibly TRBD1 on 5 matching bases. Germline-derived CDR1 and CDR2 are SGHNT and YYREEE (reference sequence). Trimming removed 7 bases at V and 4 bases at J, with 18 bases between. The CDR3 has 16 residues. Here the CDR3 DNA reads TGTGCCAGCCTGACAGAAACCAAGGCCGGGGCCAACGTCCTGACTTTC. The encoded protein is CASLTETKAGANVLTF. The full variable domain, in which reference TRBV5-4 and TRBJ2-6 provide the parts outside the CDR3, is ETGVTQSPTHLIKTRGQQVTLRCSSQSGHNTVSWYQQALGQGPQFIFQYYREEENGRGNFPPRFSGLQFPNYSSELNVNALELDDSALYLCASLTETKAGANVLTFGAGSRLTVL.

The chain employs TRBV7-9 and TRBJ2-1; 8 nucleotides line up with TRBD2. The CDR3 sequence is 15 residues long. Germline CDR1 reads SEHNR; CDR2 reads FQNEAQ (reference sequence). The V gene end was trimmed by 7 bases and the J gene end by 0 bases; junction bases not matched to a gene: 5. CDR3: CASTHGGVSYNEQFF. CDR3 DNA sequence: TGTGCCAGCACCCACGGGGGGGTCTCCTACAATGAGCAGTTCTTC.

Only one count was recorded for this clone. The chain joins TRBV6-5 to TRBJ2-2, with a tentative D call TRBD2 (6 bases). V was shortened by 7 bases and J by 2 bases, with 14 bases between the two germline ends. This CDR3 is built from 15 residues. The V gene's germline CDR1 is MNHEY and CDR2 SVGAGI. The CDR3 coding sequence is TGTGCCAGCAACCCCGGACTAATCAACACCGGGGAGCTGTTTTTT. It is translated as CASNPGLINTGELFF.

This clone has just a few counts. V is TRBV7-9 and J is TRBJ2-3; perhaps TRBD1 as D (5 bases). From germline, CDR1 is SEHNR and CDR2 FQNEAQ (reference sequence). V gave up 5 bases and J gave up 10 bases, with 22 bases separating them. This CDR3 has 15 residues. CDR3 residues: CASSPPTQEGDSQYF. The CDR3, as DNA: TGTGCCAGCAGCCCCCCGACACAAGAAGGGGATTCGCAGTATTTT.

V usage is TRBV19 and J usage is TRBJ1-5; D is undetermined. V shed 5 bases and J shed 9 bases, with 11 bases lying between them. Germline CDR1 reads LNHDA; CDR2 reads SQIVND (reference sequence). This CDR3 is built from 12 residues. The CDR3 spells CASSVPGRPQHF. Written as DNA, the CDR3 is TGTGCCAGTAGTGTCCCGGGAAGGCCCCAGCATTTT.

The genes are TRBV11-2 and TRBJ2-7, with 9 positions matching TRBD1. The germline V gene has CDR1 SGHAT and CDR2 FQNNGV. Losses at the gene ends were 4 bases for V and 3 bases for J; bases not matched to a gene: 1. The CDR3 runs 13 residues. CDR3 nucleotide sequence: TGTGCCAGCAGCTCGGGACAGGGCTACGAGCAGTACTTC. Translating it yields CASSSGQGYEQYF.

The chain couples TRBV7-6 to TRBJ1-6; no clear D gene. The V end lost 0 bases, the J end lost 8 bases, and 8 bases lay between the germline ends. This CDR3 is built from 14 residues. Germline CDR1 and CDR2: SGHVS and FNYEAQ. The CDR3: CASSLATSDSPLHF. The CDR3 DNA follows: TGTGCCAGCAGCTTAGCGACCAGTGATTCACCCCTCCACTTT.

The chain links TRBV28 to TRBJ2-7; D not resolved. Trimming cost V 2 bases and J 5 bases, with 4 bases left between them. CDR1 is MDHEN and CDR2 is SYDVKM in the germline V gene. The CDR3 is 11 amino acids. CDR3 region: CASSLSDEQYF. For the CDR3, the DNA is TGTGCCAGCAGTTTAAGCGACGAGCAGTACTTC.

Here the CDR3 DNA reads TGTGCCAGCAACGGGGACCACACCGGGGAGCTGTTTTTT. Its translation is CASNGDHTGELFF. The rearrangement joins TRBV2 to TRBJ2-2; the D call may be TRBD1 or TRBD2 (5 bases each). V lost 7 bases and J 3 bases, leaving 9 bases between the germline ends. The CDR3 is 13 amino acids. Germline-derived CDR1 and CDR2 are SNHLY and FYNNEI.

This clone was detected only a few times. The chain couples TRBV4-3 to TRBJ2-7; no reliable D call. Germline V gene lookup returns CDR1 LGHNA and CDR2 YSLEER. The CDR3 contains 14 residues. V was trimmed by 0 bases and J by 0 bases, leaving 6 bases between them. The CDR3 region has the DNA TGCGCCAGCAGCCAAGAAGCAGCCTCCTACGAGCAGTACTTC. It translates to CASSQEAASYEQYF.

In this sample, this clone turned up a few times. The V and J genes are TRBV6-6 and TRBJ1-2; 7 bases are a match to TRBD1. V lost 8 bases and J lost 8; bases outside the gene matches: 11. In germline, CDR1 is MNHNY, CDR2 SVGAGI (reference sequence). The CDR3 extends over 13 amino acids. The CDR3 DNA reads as TGTGCCAGCGGATGGACAGGCGTGCGGGGCTACACCTTC. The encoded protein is CASGWTGVRGYTF.

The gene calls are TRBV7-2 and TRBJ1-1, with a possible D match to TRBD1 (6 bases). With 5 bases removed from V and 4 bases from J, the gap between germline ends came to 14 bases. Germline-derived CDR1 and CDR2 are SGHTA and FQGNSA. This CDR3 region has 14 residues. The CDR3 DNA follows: TGTGCCAGCAGCAAGGACAGCGTGGGCACTGAAGCTTTCTTT. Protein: CASSKDSVGTEAFF.

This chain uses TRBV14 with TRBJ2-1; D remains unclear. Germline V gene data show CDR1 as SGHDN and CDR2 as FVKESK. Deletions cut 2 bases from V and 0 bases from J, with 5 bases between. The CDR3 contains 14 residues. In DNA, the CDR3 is TGTGCCAGCAGCCAAAGGGTCTCCTACAATGAGCAGTTCTTC. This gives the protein CASSQRVSYNEQFF.

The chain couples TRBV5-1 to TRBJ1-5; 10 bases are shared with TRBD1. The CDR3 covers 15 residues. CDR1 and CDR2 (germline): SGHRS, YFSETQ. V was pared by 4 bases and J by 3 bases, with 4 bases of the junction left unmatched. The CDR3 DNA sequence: TGCGCCAGCAGCCCCGGGACAGGGGACAATCAGCCCCAGCATTTT. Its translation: CASSPGTGDNQPQHF.

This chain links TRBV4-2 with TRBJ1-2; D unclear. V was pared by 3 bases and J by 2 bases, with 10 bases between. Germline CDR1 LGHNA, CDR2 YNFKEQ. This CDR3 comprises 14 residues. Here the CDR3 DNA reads TGTGCCAGCAGCCACCTCGAGGGAAACTATGGCTACACCTTC. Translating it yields CASSHLEGNYGYTF.

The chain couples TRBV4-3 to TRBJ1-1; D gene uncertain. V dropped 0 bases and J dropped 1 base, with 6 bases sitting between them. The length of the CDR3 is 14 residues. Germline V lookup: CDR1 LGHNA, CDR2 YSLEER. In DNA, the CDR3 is TGCGCCAGCAGCCAAGATCTAAGGAACACTGAAGCTTTCTTT. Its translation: CASSQDLRNTEAFF.